Each of the 3 T cell receptor beta chains below was sequenced from the same sample in a study of blood T cell repertoires in COVID-19. The method was immunoSEQ multiplex PCR; TCRdb's version includes in-frame clones alone and lacks a portion of them. This sample carries roughly 37,000 clones, 70% to 80% of them seen once, and the ten largest clones take 1.5% to 2%. The sequencing sample was made of peripheral blood. The receptors here all came from a man aged 60-69 years with active COVID-19.

This chain connects TRBV10-3 to TRBJ2-7, with D possibly being TRBD2 (6 bases). Trimming removed 2 bases at V and 3 bases at J, with 11 bases between. From germline, CDR1 is ENHRY and CDR2 SYGVKD. The CDR3 spans 14 residues. CDR3 sequence (DNA): TGTGCCATCAGTGAGCCGACTAGGGGCTACGAGCAGTACTTC. The encoded protein is CAISEPTRGYEQYF.

This clone was observed a single time. J is TRBJ2-7 and V is TRBV4-2, with a possible D match to TRBD2 (5 bases). Trimming removed 2 bases from V and 5 bases from J, with 13 bases in between. CDR3 size: 14 residues. Germline V gene data show CDR1 as LGHNA and CDR2 as YNFKEQ. The CDR3 is CASSQSRPEDEQYF. The CDR3 region has the DNA TGTGCCAGCAGCCAATCCCGTCCGGAGGACGAGCAGTACTTC.

This chain links TRBV11-2 with TRBJ2-3; the D gene is possibly TRBD1 (6 bases). This CDR3 comprises 15 residues. Trimming left V 5 bases short and J 5 bases short, with 17 bases between. CDR1 and CDR2 (germline): SGHAT, FQNNGV. The CDR3 loop is CASSQQQGVQDTQYF. CDR3 DNA: TGTGCCAGCAGCCAACAACAGGGTGTCCAAGATACGCAGTATTTT.